Sequencing of this T cell receptor (beta chain) was carried out in a study of blood T cell repertoires in COVID-19 (dated by TCRdb to 2018 to 2020). Regarding the study in general: Collaborator samples came from the United States, Italy and Spain and covered acute and convalescent phases of COVID-19. The prospective study material was composed of cDNA or gDNA derived from T cells, B-cell-depleted T cells, or PBMCs. The dataset comprised deeply sampled blood TCRbeta repertoires from subjects exposed to, actively infected with, or recovered from COVID-19. The repertoires were released in a freely available public database intended as a resource for research on the immune response to SARS-CoV-2. Samples were obtained from the ongoing ImmuneRACE study (first 160 participants) and from 1,254 subjects provided by 6 global collaborators. Sample metadata almost always included a de-identified subject ID, COVID-19 status, age in years and sex. HLA class I and class II types, where available, came from metadata supplied by the sample provider rather than from assay-based typing.

TCRbeta CDR3 regions were amplified from genomic DNA by means of the immunoSEQ Assay, a bias-controlled multiplex PCR. Per the authors' processing: The number of nucleated cells in each sample was estimated from the amplification of reference gene primers within the assay. To quantify the absolute abundance of each unique TCRbeta CDR3 rearrangement, sequence reads were collapsed and filtered. Productive Simpson clonality was computed per sample as the square root of Simpson's diversity index over productive rearrangements. In its TCRdb copy, this immuneACCESS table keeps in-frame sequences only and misses some clones. Where compared with another copy, unresolved V genes explain less than half of these, and the others have no known cause. V and J calls and clone size follow that table, whereas D and trimming were derived from the DNA. This sample lists hundreds of thousands of clones; 86% were detected once. The ten largest clones take up 2.1% of the sample.

A second Seattle source provided samples from volunteer blood donors who had recovered from COVID-19. The collaborating institutions used their own protocols to collect whole blood in K2EDTA tubes. For TCRbeta analysis, collaborator samples were shipped as frozen whole blood, as isolated PBMCs, or as DNA extracted from either sample type. With respect to this clone: The specificity of this receptor is unknown. One base away there is no much larger clone; base qualities are not given.

What the research found in general, with its limitations: Clinical and demographic metadata were provided uncurated, with the amount varying by source and participant.

Reading the germline V gene gives CDR1 SNHLY and CDR2 FYNNEI. The cysteine opens and the phenylalanine closes a CDR3 of 15 amino acids. The sequence is cut down to CDR3 DNA, 45 bases in frame from base 1. V ends up 7 bases short and J 10 bases short, with an unmatched junction base count of 16. Specimen: peripheral blood. The clonotype originates from a woman aged 25 to 45 who had recovered from COVID-19. The rearranged segments are TRBV2 and TRBJ2-1, and 7 junctional nucleotides match TRBD2. The sequence in DNA is TGTGCCAGCAAAGTATCCAGCGGGAATTCCCCCGAGCAGTTCTTC. Its product reads: CASKVSSGNSPEQFF.